The rows below give T cell receptor beta chains drawn from one sample of a study of CD4+ T cells in melanoma. Method: immunoSEQ multiplex PCR; TCRdb's copy keeps in-frame clones and lacks some. This sample has around 130,000 clones, with nearly 95% found just once. The receptors come from a human donor with melanoma. Both conserved end residues are part of each CDR3.

V gene: TRBV6-1; CDR3 protein: CASSALTVGGELFF
V gene: TRBV4-1; CDR3 protein: CASSQDQGVPYGYTF
V gene: TRBV19; CDR3 protein: CASRGLGTGELFF
V gene: TRBV27; CDR3 protein: CASQRPQHF
V gene: TRBV11-2; CDR3 protein: CASSPGTRNTGELFF
V gene: TRBV5-1; CDR3 protein: CASSLASVGVGNIQYF
V gene: TRBV19; CDR3 protein: CASSLAGGPAPADTQYF
V gene: TRBV11-3; CDR3 protein: CASSFRSSYNEQFF
V gene: TRBV6-1; CDR3 protein: CASREWSSYNSPLHF
V gene: TRBV6-6; CDR3 protein: CASSWGIGNTIYF
V gene: TRBV5-1; CDR3 protein: CASSPSGVGVDTQYF
V gene: TRBV29-1; CDR3 protein: CSGGGNTDTQYF
V gene: TRBV25-1; CDR3 protein: CASTPSRTGDYQETQYF
V gene: TRBV9; CDR3 protein: CASSVGRQGENTIYF
V gene: TRBV5-1; CDR3 protein: CASSSETGAREQYF
V gene: TRBV2; CDR3 protein: CASSVGDRALQPQHF
V gene: TRBV30; CDR3 protein: CAWSGSNNEQFF
V gene: TRBV19; CDR3 protein: CASSSWRDGLNTEAFF
V gene: TRBV5-1; CDR3 protein: CASSPEGSIDYGYTF
V gene: TRBV25-1; CDR3 protein: CASSENPGLNTGELFF
V gene: TRBV12-5; CDR3 protein: CASGPNLAGVTGELFF
V gene: TRBV5-1; CDR3 protein: CASSPAGTSINEQFF
V gene: TRBV30; CDR3 protein: CAWSVGSGNTDTQYF
V gene: TRBV5-6; CDR3 protein: CARGGRNQPQHF
V gene: TRBV7-8; CDR3 protein: CASSLDEGGQEDYGYTF
V gene: TRBV7-9; CDR3 protein: CASSLGFLALQETQYF
V gene: TRBV2; CDR3 protein: CASSESNQPQHF
V gene: TRBV10-3; CDR3 protein: CAISDTGVAGNTIYF
V gene: TRBV7-9; CDR3 protein: CASSLGVLTFRNEQFF
V gene: TRBV11-2; CDR3 protein: CASSSSSGREQYF
V gene: TRBV5-1; CDR3 protein: CASRFGRTPTQETQYF
V gene: TRBV4-2; CDR3 protein: CASSQETGDTEAFF
V gene: TRBV6-1; CDR3 protein: CASSDPTAGYYTF
V gene: TRBV30; CDR3 protein: CAWSVWASSYNEQFF
V gene: TRBV30; CDR3 protein: CAWSVPGFGEKLFF
V gene: TRBV11-2; CDR3 protein: CASSLERLAWNEQFF
V gene: TRBV19; CDR3 protein: CASSGDRAHSPLHF
V gene: TRBV29-1; CDR3 protein: CSVDGRGGYTQYF
V gene: TRBV5-4; CDR3 protein: CASSAGTSGPSEQFF
V gene: TRBV6-1; CDR3 protein: CASSEARDRVSYTF
V gene: TRBV7-9; CDR3 protein: CASPPWAGANVLTF
V gene: TRBV5-4; CDR3 protein: CASSPTRDTQYF
V gene: TRBV27; CDR3 protein: CASSPRRTSNEKLFF
V gene: TRBV19; CDR3 protein: CASHSRGGINQPQHF
V gene: TRBV5-1; CDR3 protein: CASSLYNGAAYEQYF
V gene: TRBV2; CDR3 protein: CASSDQRANSGANVLTF
V gene: TRBV7-2; CDR3 protein: CASSLPLTNYNEQFF
V gene: TRBV7-2; CDR3 protein: CASSPRQGSHGYTF
V gene: TRBV5-1; CDR3 protein: CASREGNEKLFF
V gene: TRBV19; CDR3 protein: CASGTKTNYGYTF
V gene: TRBV19; CDR3 protein: CASSMREGVEAFF
V gene: TRBV5-1; CDR3 protein: CASSLAGGADTDTQYF
V gene: TRBV7-6; CDR3 protein: CATLPAGTGELFF
V gene: TRBV6-5; CDR3 protein: CASSYLRGRHGYTF